This T cell receptor (beta chain) appears in the sequencing data of a study of Ad26.COV2.S vaccination and SARS-CoV-2 variants. Treatment here: roughly 19 received Ad26.COV2.S at low or high dose, single or two shots; about 5 received placebo; per-sample allocation not given. Repertoires come from day 63 after the first vaccine or placebo injection. This person who donated was an adult of 18-55 years in Boston. What was given as vaccine was an Ad26 vector encoding Wuhan-strain SARS-CoV-2 spike. The data were produced by immunoSEQ multiplex PCR, yet TCRdb's version contains in-frame clones alone and is incomplete. The table records about 280,000 clones, about 90% of them present only once. V shed 5 bases, J shed 0 bases, and the junction held 6 bases outside the gene matches. There are 16 residues in the CDR3. CDR1 and CDR2 from the germline V gene are MNHNY and SVGAGI (reference sequence).

The origin of this receptor is a person between 18 and 60 years old who received the Ad26.COV2.S COVID-19 vaccine or a placebo. The specimen was peripheral blood, collected in a trial of Ad26.COV2.S vaccine versus placebo. The genes are TRBV6-6 and TRBJ2-7; 11 bases match TRBD1. CDR3 protein: CASSRAGTGGSYEQYF. The CDR3 region has the DNA TGTGCCAGCAGTCGAGCCGGGACAGGGGGCTCCTACGAGCAGTACTTC.